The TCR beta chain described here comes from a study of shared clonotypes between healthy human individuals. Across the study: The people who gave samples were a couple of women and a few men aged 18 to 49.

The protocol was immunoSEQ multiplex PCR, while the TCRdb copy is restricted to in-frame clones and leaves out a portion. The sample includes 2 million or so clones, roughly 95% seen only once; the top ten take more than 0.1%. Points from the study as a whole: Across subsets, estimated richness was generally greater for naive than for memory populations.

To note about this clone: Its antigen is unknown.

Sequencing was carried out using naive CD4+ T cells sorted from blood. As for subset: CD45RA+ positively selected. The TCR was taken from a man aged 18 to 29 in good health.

The CDR3 nucleotides read TGTGCCAGCAGCAATCTCGGGGGATTGGGGGAAAAACTGTTTTTT. This encodes CASSNLGGLGEKLFF. The chain uses TRBV7-9 and TRBJ1-4; a possible D gene is TRBD1 (5 bases). The CDR3 covers 15 residues. Trimming removed 5 bases at V and 8 bases at J, with 18 bases between. Germline V gives CDR1 SEHNR, CDR2 FQNEAQ (reference sequence).